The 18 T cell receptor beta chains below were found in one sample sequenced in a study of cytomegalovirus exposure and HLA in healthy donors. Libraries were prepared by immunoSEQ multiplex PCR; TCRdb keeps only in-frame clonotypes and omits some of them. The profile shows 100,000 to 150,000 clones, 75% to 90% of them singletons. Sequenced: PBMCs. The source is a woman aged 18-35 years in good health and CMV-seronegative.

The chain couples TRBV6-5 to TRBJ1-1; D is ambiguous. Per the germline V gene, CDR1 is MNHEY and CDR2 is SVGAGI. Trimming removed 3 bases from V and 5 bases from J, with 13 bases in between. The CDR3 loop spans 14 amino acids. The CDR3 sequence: CASSYWARETEAFF. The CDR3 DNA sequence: TGTGCCAGCAGTTATTGGGCCCGGGAGACTGAAGCTTTCTTT.

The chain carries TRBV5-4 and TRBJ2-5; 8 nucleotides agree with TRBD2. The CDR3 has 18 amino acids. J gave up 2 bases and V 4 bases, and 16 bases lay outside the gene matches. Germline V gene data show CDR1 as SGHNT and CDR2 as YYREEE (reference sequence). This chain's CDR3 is CASSPPGVSAGVQETQYF. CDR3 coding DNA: TGTGCCAGCAGCCCCCCCGGGGTGTCAGCGGGGGTACAAGAGACCCAGTACTTC.

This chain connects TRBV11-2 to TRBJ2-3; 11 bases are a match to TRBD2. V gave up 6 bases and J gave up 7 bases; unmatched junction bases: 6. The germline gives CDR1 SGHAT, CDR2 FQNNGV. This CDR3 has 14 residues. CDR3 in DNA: TGTGCCAGCAGAGGTAGCGGGGGGGCCTATACGCAGTATTTT. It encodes CASRGSGGAYTQYF.

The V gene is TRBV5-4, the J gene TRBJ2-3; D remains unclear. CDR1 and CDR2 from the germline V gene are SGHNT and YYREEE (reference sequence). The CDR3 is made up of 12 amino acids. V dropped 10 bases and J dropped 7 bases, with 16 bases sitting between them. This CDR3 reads CASTPETNTQYF. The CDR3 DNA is TGTGCCTCAACCCCAGAAACGAATACGCAGTATTTT.

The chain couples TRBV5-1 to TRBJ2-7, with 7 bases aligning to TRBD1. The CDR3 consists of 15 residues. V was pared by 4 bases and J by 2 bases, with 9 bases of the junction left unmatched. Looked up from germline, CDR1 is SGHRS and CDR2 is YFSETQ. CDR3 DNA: TGCGCCAGCAGCCCCCGCCGACAGGGCACCTACGAGCAGTACTTC. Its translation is CASSPRRQGTYEQYF.

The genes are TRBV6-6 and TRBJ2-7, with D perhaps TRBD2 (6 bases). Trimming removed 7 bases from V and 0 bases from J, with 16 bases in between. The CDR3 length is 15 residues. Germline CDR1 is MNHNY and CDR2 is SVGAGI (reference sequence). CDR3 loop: CASNSPGRTSYEQYF. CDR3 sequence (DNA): TGTGCCAGCAATAGCCCAGGGAGGACCTCCTACGAGCAGTACTTC.

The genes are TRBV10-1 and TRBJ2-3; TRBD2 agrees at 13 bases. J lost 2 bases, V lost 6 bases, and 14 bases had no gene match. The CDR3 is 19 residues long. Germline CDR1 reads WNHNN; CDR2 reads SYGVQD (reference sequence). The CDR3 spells CASSDTSGGGRGLTDTQYF. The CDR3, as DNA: TGCGCCAGCAGCGACACTAGCGGGGGGGGCAGGGGCCTCACAGATACGCAGTATTTT.

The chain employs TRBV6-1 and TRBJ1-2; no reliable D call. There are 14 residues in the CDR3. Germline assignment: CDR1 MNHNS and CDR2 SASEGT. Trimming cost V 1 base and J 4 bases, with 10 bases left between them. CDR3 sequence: CASSEGNQVYGYTF. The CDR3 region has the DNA TGTGCCAGCAGTGAAGGTAATCAGGTCTATGGCTACACCTTC.

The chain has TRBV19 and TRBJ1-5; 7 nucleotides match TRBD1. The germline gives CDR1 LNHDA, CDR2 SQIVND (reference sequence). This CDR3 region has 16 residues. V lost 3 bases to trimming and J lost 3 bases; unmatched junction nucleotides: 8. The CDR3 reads CASSMDPGQINQPQHF. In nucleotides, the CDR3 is TGTGCCAGTAGTATGGACCCGGGACAGATCAATCAGCCCCAGCATTTT.

DNA for the CDR3: TGTGCCAGCATTATGGACAGTAATAGCAATCAGCCCCAGCATTTT. Translation gives CASIMDSNSNQPQHF. The J gene is TRBJ1-5, the V gene TRBV2; a possible D gene is TRBD1 (6 bases). The CDR3 is 15 amino acids. CDR1 is SNHLY, CDR2 FYNNEI, per germline. V lost 7 bases to trimming and J lost 0 bases, with 13 bases between them.

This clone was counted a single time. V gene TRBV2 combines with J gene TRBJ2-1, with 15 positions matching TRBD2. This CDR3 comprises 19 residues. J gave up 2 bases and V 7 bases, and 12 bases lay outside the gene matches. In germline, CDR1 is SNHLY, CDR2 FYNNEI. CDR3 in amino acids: CASILSGLAGGRAYNEQFF. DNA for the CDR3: TGTGCCAGCATCCTATCGGGACTAGCGGGGGGCAGGGCCTACAATGAGCAGTTCTTC.

CDR3 bases: TGTGCCAGCAGCCCCGGGACAGGGGCGGATACGCAGTATTTT. It specifies CASSPGTGADTQYF. This chain connects TRBV6-1 to TRBJ2-3; the match to TRBD1 covers 10 bases. CDR1 is MNHNS and CDR2 is SASEGT in the germline V gene. The V segment lost 6 bases and the J segment 6 bases; nucleotides outside the gene matches: 6. This CDR3 contains 14 residues.

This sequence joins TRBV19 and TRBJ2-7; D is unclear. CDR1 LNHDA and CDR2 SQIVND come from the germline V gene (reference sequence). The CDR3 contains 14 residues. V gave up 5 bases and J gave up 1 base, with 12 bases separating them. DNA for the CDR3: TGTGCCAGTAGTTTCCAGGCGACGTCCTACGAGCAGTACTTC. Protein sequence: CASSFQATSYEQYF.

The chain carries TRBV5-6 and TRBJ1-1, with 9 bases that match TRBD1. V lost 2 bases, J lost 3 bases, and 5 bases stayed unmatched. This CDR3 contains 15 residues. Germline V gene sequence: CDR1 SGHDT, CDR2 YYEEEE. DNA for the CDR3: TGTGCCAGCAGCTTCCTACAGGGGGCTGACACTGAAGCTTTCTTT. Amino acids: CASSFLQGADTEAFF.

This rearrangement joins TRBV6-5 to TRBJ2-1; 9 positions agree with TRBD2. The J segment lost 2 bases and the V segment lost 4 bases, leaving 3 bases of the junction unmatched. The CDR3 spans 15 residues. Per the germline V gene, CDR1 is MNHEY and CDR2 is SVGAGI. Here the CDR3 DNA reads TGTGCCAGCAGTTTACTAGCGGGCACCTACAATGAGCAGTTCTTC. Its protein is CASSLLAGTYNEQFF.

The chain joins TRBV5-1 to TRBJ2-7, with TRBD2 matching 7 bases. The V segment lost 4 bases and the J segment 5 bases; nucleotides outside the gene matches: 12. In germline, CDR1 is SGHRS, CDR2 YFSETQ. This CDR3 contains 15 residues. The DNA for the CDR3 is TGCGCCAGCAGCCCCCCGAACGGGGGGATGGACGAGCAGTACTTC. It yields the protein CASSPPNGGMDEQYF.

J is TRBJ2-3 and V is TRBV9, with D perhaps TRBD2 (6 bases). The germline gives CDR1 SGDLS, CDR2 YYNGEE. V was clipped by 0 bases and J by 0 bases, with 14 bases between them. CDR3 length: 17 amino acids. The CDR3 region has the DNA TGTGCCAGCAGCGTAGCTGTCCTAGCGACTAGCACAGATACGCAGTATTTT. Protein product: CASSVAVLATSTDTQYF.

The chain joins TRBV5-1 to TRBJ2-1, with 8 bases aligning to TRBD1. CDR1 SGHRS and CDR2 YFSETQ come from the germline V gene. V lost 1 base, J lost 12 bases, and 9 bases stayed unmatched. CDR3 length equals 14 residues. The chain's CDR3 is CASSLSQGERRQFF. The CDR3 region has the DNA TGCGCCAGCAGCTTGTCACAGGGGGAGAGGAGGCAGTTCTTC.